The TCR beta chain under discussion was sequenced for a study of blood T cell repertoires in COVID-19. Overall study: There were acute and convalescent COVID-19 samples, and they came from the United States, Italy and Spain. PBMCs, B-cell-depleted T cells, or T cells provided the cDNA or gDNA that made up the material.

Sequencing was performed with immunoSEQ multiplex PCR; in TCRdb, only in-frame clones are kept and a portion is missing. The sample contains 120,000 or so clones, more than 75% of which appear only once. This CDR3 is built from 12 residues. Trimming left V 4 bases short and J 2 bases short, with 6 bases between. The germline CDR1 and CDR2 sequences are SQVTM and ANQGSEA. The table lists this clone with a count of one. This CDR3 is also generated by other DNA sequences in the sample. V is TRBV29-1 and J is TRBJ1-5; maybe TRBD1 (5 bases). Sequencing input: peripheral blood. This TCR was recovered from a woman aged 60-70 years with acute or convalescent COVID-19. Here the CDR3 reads CSVVTGNQPQHF. The CDR3 bases are TGCAGCGTTGTGACAGGCAATCAGCCCCAGCATTTT.